This TCR beta chain is drawn from a study of blood T cell repertoires in COVID-19. Study as a whole: Italy, Spain and the United States were the sources of the convalescent and acute COVID-19 samples. PBMCs, B-cell-depleted T cells, or T cells provided the cDNA or gDNA that made up the material.

Study members were between roughly 18 and 89 years old and lived in around 24 US regions. Two negative PCRs, clearance, or symptom resolution were required of recovered Cohort 3 donors. V was clipped by 2 bases and J by 0 bases; unmatched bases: 3. From germline, CDR1 is LNHDA and CDR2 SQIVND (reference sequence). This CDR3 contains 15 residues. Repertoires were generated with immunoSEQ multiplex PCR, while TCRdb's copy carries only in-frame clones and drops some. The repertoire has 300,000 to 350,000 clones, 80% to 90% of them found once; the top ten carry around 2.2%. In this sample, this clone turned up once.

The sequenced material came from PBMCs or T cells enriched from blood (not recorded which). This sequence was found in a man aged 25-40 years who had recovered from COVID-19. V gene TRBV19 combines with J gene TRBJ2-7; 8 bases line up with TRBD1. CDR3 loop: CASSIRQGSSYEQYF. CDR3 coding DNA: TGTGCCAGTAGTATACGACAGGGGAGCTCCTACGAGCAGTACTTC. Filled out from reference TRBV19 and TRBJ2-7, the complete variable domain reads DGGITQSPKYLFRKEGQNVTLSCEQNLNHDAMYWYRQDPGQGLRLIYYSQIVNDFQKGDIAEGYSVSREKKESFPLTVTSAQKNPTAFYLCASSIRQGSSYEQYFGPGTRLTVT.